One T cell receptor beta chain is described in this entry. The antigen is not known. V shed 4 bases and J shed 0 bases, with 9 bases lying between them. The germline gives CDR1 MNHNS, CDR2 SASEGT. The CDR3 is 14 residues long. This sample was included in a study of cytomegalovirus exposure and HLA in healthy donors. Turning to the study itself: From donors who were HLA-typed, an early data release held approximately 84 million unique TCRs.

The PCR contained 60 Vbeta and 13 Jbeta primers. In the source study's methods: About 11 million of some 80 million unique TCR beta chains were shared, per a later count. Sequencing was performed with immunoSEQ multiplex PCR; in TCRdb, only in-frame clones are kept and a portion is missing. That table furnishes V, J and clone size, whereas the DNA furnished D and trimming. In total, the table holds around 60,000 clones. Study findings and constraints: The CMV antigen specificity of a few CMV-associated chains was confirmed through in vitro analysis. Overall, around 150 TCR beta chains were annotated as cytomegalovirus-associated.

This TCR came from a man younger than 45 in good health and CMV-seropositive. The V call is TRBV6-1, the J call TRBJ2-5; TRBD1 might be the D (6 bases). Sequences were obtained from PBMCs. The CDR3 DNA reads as TGTGCCAGCAGTGCCGACAGGTACCAAGAGACCCAGTACTTC. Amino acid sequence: CASSADRYQETQYF.